What follows is one TCR beta chain and its context. The data are from a study of T cells in Graves' hyperthyroidism and ophthalmopathy. CDR3 size: 12 residues. J lost 11 bases, V lost 7 bases, and 8 bases had no gene match. In germline, CDR1 is SQVTM, CDR2 ANQGSEA. Newly diagnosed patients aged 18 to 65 had hyperthyroidism of under 2 months' duration. Isolation of PBMCs was performed on approximately 10 ml fresh peripheral blood. RNA transcripts provided the source from which TCR beta CDR3 regions were amplified. TCR CDR3 underwent first-round RT-PCR with the HTBI primer set. TCRdb analysed the multiplex PCR reads with MiXCR anew, one entry per CDR3 protein. The top ten clones hold approximately 30% of a sample with about 99,000 distinct CDR3 sequences, roughly 50% of them seen once.

The rearrangement joins TRBV29-1 to TRBJ1-5; 10 bases are a match to TRBD1. Sequencing was carried out using blood. The source of this sequence is a man in his forties with Graves' hyperthyroidism. CDR3: CSAGQGVETQHF. CDR3 nucleotides: TGCAGCGCAGGACAGGGGGTTGAGACCCAGCATTTT.